This passage covers 28 T cell receptor beta chains from one sample sequenced in a study of T cells in Graves' hyperthyroidism and ophthalmopathy. There were TCR beta CDR3 regions amplified from RNA transcripts. The HTBI primer set was used in a first-round RT-PCR of the TCR CDR3. TCRdb fed the multiplex PCR reads into MiXCR, producing one record per CDR3 protein. The data contain hundreds of thousands of distinct CDR3 sequences, 45% of them singletons. Sequenced input: peripheral blood or thyroid tissue (not recorded which). Source of these receptors: an adult man with Graves' disease, either hyperthyroidism or ophthalmopathy (not recorded which).

Note on this clonotype: One end of the junction varies from germline; a read error may be responsible. V is TRBV7-9 and J is TRBJ2-7, with 9 bases aligning to TRBD1. The CDR3 runs to 15 residues. The germline V gene has CDR1 SEHNR and CDR2 FQNEAQ (reference sequence). CDR3 residues: CASSQGTGFPYEQYF. The CDR3 DNA sequence: TGCGCCAGCAGCCAAGGGACAGGGTTTCCCTACGAGCAGTACTTC. Combining the CDR3 with reference TRBV7-9 and TRBJ2-7 gives the whole variable domain DTGVSQNPRHKITKRGQNVTFRCDPISEHNRLYWYRQTLGQGPEFLTYFQNEAQLEKSRLLSDRFSAERPKGSFSTLEIQRTEQGDSAMYLCASSQGTGFPYEQYFGPGTRLTVT.

This clonotype was found many times. The chain links TRBV29-1 to TRBJ1-5, with D tentatively TRBD1 (5 bases). V was clipped by 2 bases and J by 6 bases, with 11 bases between them. The CDR3 is 13 residues long. Per germline, CDR1 SQVTM and CDR2 ANQGSEA. The CDR3 is CSVELTDSQPQHF. DNA for the CDR3: TGCAGCGTTGAACTGACAGATAGTCAGCCCCAGCATTTT.

The chain is built from TRBV6-5 and TRBJ2-7; 7 nucleotides match TRBD1. The V gene's germline CDR1 is MNHEY and CDR2 SVGAGI. The ends lost 3 bases at V and 5 bases at J; junction bases unmatched: 7. The CDR3 spans 14 residues. CDR3 sequence: CASSYGEGGNEQYF. The CDR3 DNA sequence: TGTGCCAGCAGTTATGGGGAAGGGGGCAACGAGCAGTACTTC.

The V call is TRBV11-2, the J call TRBJ1-1, with unresolved D. Germline lookup yields CDR1 SGHAT and CDR2 FQNNGV. CDR3 length: 12 residues. V lost 6 bases and J 11 bases, leaving 16 bases between the germline ends. CDR3 bases: TGTGCCAGCAGTTCAAAGAGTCTTCGGGCTTTCTTT. Amino acids: CASSSKSLRAFF.

This clonotype was detected ten times or more. This chain connects TRBV10-3 to TRBJ2-2, with 8 bases that match TRBD2. Germline CDR1 reads ENHRY; CDR2 reads SYGVKD. CDR3 size: 15 residues. V shed 1 base, J shed 6 bases, and the junction held 4 bases outside the gene matches. The chain's CDR3 is CAISELAGTAGELFF. For the CDR3, the DNA is TGTGCCATCAGTGAGTTAGCGGGAACGGCCGGGGAGCTGTTTTTT.

This clonotype was recorded at least ten times. V is TRBV19 and J is TRBJ2-7; 7 nucleotides match TRBD2. After removal of 8 bases from V and 3 bases from J, the junction contained 7 bases not matched to a gene. This CDR3 has 13 residues. Germline V CDR1 and CDR2: LNHDA, SQIVND (reference sequence). CDR3 bases: TGTGCCAGTGGGGGGTTAGCGGGCTACGAGCAGTACTTC. Protein: CASGGLAGYEQYF. The whole variable domain, remainder taken from reference TRBV19 and TRBJ2-7, is DGGITQSPKYLFRKEGQNVTLSCEQNLNHDAMYWYRQDPGQGLRLIYYSQIVNDFQKGDIAEGYSVSREKKESFPLTVTSAQKNPTAFYLCASGGLAGYEQYFGPGTRLTVT.

In this sample, this clonotype turned up many times. The chain carries TRBV7-2 and TRBJ1-1; no clear D gene. The CDR3 runs 14 residues. V was pared by 3 bases and J by 5 bases, with 13 bases between. Germline V gene lookup returns CDR1 SGHTA and CDR2 FQGNSA. CDR3 sequence: CASSLWAGWTEAFF. The CDR3 region has the DNA TGTGCCAGCAGCTTGTGGGCCGGATGGACTGAAGCTTTCTTT.

This clonotype was detected many times. V gene TRBV19 combines with J gene TRBJ1-2; D ambiguous. Germline V gene data show CDR1 as LNHDA and CDR2 as SQIVND (reference sequence). CDR3 length equals 14 residues. Trimming left V 4 bases short and J 2 bases short, with 11 bases between. CDR3 region: CASSSGQENYGYTF. Written as DNA, the CDR3 is TGTGCCAGTAGTAGCGGGCAGGAGAACTATGGCTACACCTTC.

The chain joins TRBV20-1 to TRBJ1-6; tentative D call: TRBD1 (6 bases). Germline values: CDR1 DFQATT, CDR2 SNEGSKA (reference sequence). This CDR3 comprises 13 residues. In nucleotides, the CDR3 is TGCAGCTTGGAAGGGGGGGAGAATTCACCCCTCCACTTT. Translating gives CSLEGGENSPLHF.

The chain combines TRBV20-1 with TRBJ1-4; tentative D call: TRBD1 (6 bases). Trimming took 0 bases from V and 8 from J, leaving 16 bases between them. The CDR3 has 15 residues. Per germline, CDR1 DFQATT and CDR2 SNEGSKA (reference sequence). CDR3 protein: CSARDPQGRVEKLFF. The CDR3 region has the DNA TGCAGTGCTAGAGATCCACAGGGCAGGGTAGAAAAACTGTTTTTT.

Details on this clonotype: The junction differs from germline at one of its ends, possibly a read error. The chain uses TRBV9 and TRBJ2-2; TRBD2 matches 10 bases. This CDR3 is built from 17 residues. The germline gives CDR1 SGDLS, CDR2 YYNGEE. Here the CDR3 reads CAGSGNIAGGNTGELFF. As DNA, the CDR3 is TGTGCCGGCAGCGGGAATATAGCGGGGGGTAACACCGGGGAGCTGTTTTTT. The full variable domain, its missing parts supplied by reference TRBV9 and TRBJ2-2, is DSGVTQTPKHLITATGQRVTLRCSPRSGDLSVYWYQQSLDQGLQFLIQYYNGEERAKGNILERFSAQQFPDLHSELNLSSLELGDSALYFCAGSGNIAGGNTGELFFGEGSRLTVL.

This clonotype has only a few counts. The V and J genes are TRBV6-6 and TRBJ1-3, with D uncertain. V lost 10 bases to trimming and J lost 2 bases, with 12 bases between them. Per the germline V gene, CDR1 is MNHNY and CDR2 is SVGAGI (reference sequence). The CDR3 loop spans 13 amino acids. The CDR3 region is CATVGLAGNTIYF. The CDR3 DNA follows: TGTGCCACCGTCGGGTTGGCTGGAAACACCATATATTTT.

The sample holds many counts of this clonotype. The gene calls are TRBV7-9 and TRBJ1-6; TRBD1 aligns across 10 bases. Germline values: CDR1 SEHNR, CDR2 FQNEAQ (reference sequence). The junction had 6 bases not matched to a gene; V was cut back by 5 bases and J by 8 bases. The length of the CDR3 is 15 residues. The CDR3 region has the DNA TGTGCCAGCAGCCCAGGGACAGGGGTTTATTCACCCCTCCACTTT. Translation gives CASSPGTGVYSPLHF.

This clonotype was seen at least ten times. The CDR3 protein is CASRSQTGSSSYEQYF. CDR3 bases: TGTGCCAGCAGATCCCAAACGGGGTCAAGCTCCTACGAGCAGTACTTC. The chain joins TRBV7-8 to TRBJ2-7, with a tentative D call TRBD2 (5 bases). Germline CDR1 reads SGHVS; CDR2 reads FQNEAQ. Trimming pared 6 bases from V and 0 bases from J, leaving 18 bases between. The CDR3 extends over 16 amino acids. The complete variable domain, with remaining parts taken from reference TRBV7-8 and TRBJ2-7, reads GAGVSQSPRYKVAKRGQDVALRCDPISGHVSLFWYQQALGQGPEFLTYFQNEAQLDKSGLPSDRFFAERPEGSVSTLKIQRTQQEDSAVYLCASRSQTGSSSYEQYFGPGTRLTVT.

This clonotype appeared a few times. The V and J genes are TRBV6-1 and TRBJ2-7; D is uncertain. Between the trimmed V and J ends, which lost 6 bases and 3 bases, there was a span of 15 bases. This CDR3 spans 14 amino acids. Germline-derived CDR1 and CDR2 are MNHNS and SASEGT. CDR3 residues: CASSLKNGGYEQYF. CDR3 bases: TGTGCCAGCAGCCTTAAGAATGGTGGCTACGAGCAGTACTTC.

The chain combines TRBV20-1 with TRBJ2-7; 9 nucleotides align to TRBD1. Germline values: CDR1 DFQATT, CDR2 SNEGSKA (reference sequence). V shed 6 bases and J 0 bases; nucleotides not matched to a gene: 9. The CDR3 length is 15 residues. This CDR3 reads CSAPGNRGLSYEQYF. CDR3 coding DNA: TGCAGTGCACCGGGAAACAGGGGGCTCTCCTACGAGCAGTACTTC.

Note on this clonotype: Since a much larger clone is just one base distant, this may be a read error. The V and J genes are TRBV7-9 and TRBJ1-1; D not certain. This CDR3 is 14 amino acids long. Germline CDR1 is SEHNR and CDR2 is FQNEAQ (reference sequence). The CDR3 sequence: CASSFQAMNTGAFF. CDR3 sequence (DNA): TGTGCCAGCAGCTTCCAAGCCATGAACACTGGAGCTTTCTTT.

The chain recombines TRBV28 with TRBJ2-5, with TRBD2 matching 9 bases. From germline, CDR1 is MDHEN and CDR2 SYDVKM. V shed 5 bases and J 0 bases; nucleotides not matched to a gene: 13. This CDR3 has 18 amino acids. CDR3: CASSPWAASGVYQETQYF. CDR3 nucleotides: TGTGCCAGCAGTCCCTGGGCGGCTAGCGGGGTGTACCAAGAGACCCAGTACTTC.

This chain uses TRBV2 with TRBJ2-7, with D perhaps TRBD1 (6 bases). V was shortened by 7 bases and J by 2 bases, with 21 bases between the two germline ends. CDR1 SNHLY and CDR2 FYNNEI come from the germline V gene. The CDR3 runs 16 residues. CDR3 DNA sequence: TGTGCCAGCACCTACCGAGTCAGGGGCCCCGCCTACGAGCAGTACTTC. This translates into CASTYRVRGPAYEQYF.

This clonotype was detected many times. The J gene is TRBJ1-1, the V gene TRBV5-1; 10 bases match TRBD1. V lost 5 bases and J lost 4; bases outside the gene matches: 5. Germline values: CDR1 SGHRS, CDR2 YFSETQ. CDR3 size: 14 residues. The CDR3 protein is CASRSGTGVTEAFF. The CDR3 coding sequence is TGCGCCAGCAGATCCGGGACAGGGGTCACTGAAGCTTTCTTT.

This clonotype was observed once. The chain is built from TRBV7-9 and TRBJ2-7; the D is unclear. Deletions cut 11 bases from V and 3 bases from J, with 11 bases between. From germline, CDR1 is SEHNR and CDR2 FQNEAQ (reference sequence). This CDR3 is built from 11 residues. CDR3 loop: CAWSARYEQYF. The CDR3 nucleotides read TGTGCCTGGAGTGCACGCTACGAGCAGTACTTC.

The CDR3 region has the DNA TGTGCCAGCAGTTTAATAGTGCCCCCAGGGACGTCTGGCTACACCTTC. Protein product: CASSLIVPPGTSGYTF. The chain couples TRBV7-9 to TRBJ1-2; D may be TRBD1 (5 bases). The CDR3 contains 16 residues. Trimming left V 6 bases short and J 7 bases short, with 24 bases between. Germline values: CDR1 SEHNR, CDR2 FQNEAQ (reference sequence).

In its sample, this clonotype was seen a few times. The J gene is TRBJ1-1, the V gene TRBV5-1; D is perhaps TRBD1 (5 bases). Trimming took 0 bases from V and 7 from J, leaving 10 bases between them. Germline V gives CDR1 SGHRS, CDR2 YFSETQ. The CDR3 spans 13 residues. This CDR3 reads CASSLGQSNEAFF. CDR3 in DNA: TGCGCCAGCAGCTTGGGACAGAGCAATGAAGCTTTCTTT.

The chain is built from TRBV6-5 and TRBJ2-7; the D is unclear. CDR3 length: 13 residues. The germline V and J ends were trimmed by 5 bases and 3 bases, with 11 bases remaining between them. Germline V CDR1 and CDR2: MNHEY, SVGAGI. This chain's CDR3 is CASSDRQDYEQYF. The CDR3 DNA sequence: TGTGCCAGCAGTGACCGTCAGGACTACGAGCAGTACTTC.

This clonotype was observed many times. The chain has TRBV10-2 and TRBJ1-1; a possible D gene is TRBD1 (5 bases). Deletions cut 8 bases from V and 0 bases from J, with 13 bases between. The CDR3 is 14 residues long. Germline V gives CDR1 WSHSY, CDR2 SAAADI. The CDR3 DNA sequence: TGCGCCAGCCGGTCGACAGTCATGAACACTGAAGCTTTCTTT. It is translated as CASRSTVMNTEAFF.

This clonotype was counted many times. The chain joins TRBV24-1 to TRBJ1-2; D gene ambiguous. CDR1 is KGHDR, CDR2 SFDVKD, per germline. The ends were cut back, 10 bases at V and 7 bases at J, with 12 bases in the middle. The length of the CDR3 is 11 residues. The CDR3 protein is CATTRTSGYTF. In DNA form, the CDR3 reads TGTGCCACTACAAGGACCAGTGGCTACACCTTC.

V is TRBV5-4 and J is TRBJ1-4; D not certain. The CDR3 loop spans 15 amino acids. CDR1 and CDR2 from the germline V gene are SGHNT and YYREEE (reference sequence). V dropped 0 bases and J dropped 5 bases, with 11 bases sitting between them. Here the CDR3 DNA reads TGTGCCAGCAGCTTGGACTTGGATTCCAATGAAAAACTGTTTTTT. As protein: CASSLDLDSNEKLFF.

The rearrangement joins TRBV20-1 to TRBJ2-5, with 9 bases that match TRBD1. The CDR3 covers 14 residues. The trim removed 3 bases at V and 5 bases at J, leaving 7 bases unmatched. Germline CDR1 DFQATT, CDR2 SNEGSKA (reference sequence). As DNA, the CDR3 is TGCAGTGCTAGGGTGACAGGGGGGTGGGAGACCCAGTACTTC. Amino acid sequence: CSARVTGGWETQYF.